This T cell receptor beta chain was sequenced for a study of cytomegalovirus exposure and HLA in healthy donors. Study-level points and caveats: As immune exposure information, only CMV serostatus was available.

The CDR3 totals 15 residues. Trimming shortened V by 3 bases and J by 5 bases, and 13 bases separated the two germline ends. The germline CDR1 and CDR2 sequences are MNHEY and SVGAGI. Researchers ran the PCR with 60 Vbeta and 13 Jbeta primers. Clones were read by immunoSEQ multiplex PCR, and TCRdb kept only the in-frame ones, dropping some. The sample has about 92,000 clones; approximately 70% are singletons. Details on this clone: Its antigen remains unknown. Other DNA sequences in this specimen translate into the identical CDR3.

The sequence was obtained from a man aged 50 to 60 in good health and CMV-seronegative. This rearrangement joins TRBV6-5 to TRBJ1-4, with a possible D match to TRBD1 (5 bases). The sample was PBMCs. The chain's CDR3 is CASSYRTPGNEKLFF. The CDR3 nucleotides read TGTGCCAGCAGTTATCGGACCCCAGGGAATGAAAAACTGTTTTTT.